A single sample is the source of the 24 T cell receptor beta chains below, sequenced in a study of cytomegalovirus exposure and HLA in healthy donors. Primers included in the PCR were 60 Vbeta and 13 Jbeta primers. The table came from immunoSEQ multiplex PCR; TCRdb's copy has only in-frame clones and leaves some out. The sample has 75,000 to 95,000 clones; about four fifths are singletons. Sequences were obtained from PBMCs. These receptors all stem from a woman younger than 30 in good health and CMV-seropositive.

This sequence joins TRBV19 and TRBJ2-7; 7 bases fit TRBD1. The CDR3 is 13 residues long. The junction had 3 bases not matched to a gene; V was cut back by 5 bases and J by 2 bases. The germline V gene has CDR1 LNHDA and CDR2 SQIVND (reference sequence). CDR3 nucleotides: TGTGCCAGTAGTGTGACAGGGCCCTACGAGCAGTACTTC. This sequence encodes CASSVTGPYEQYF.

V is TRBV29-1 and J is TRBJ2-1, with D maybe TRBD1 (6 bases). The germline gives CDR1 SQVTM, CDR2 ANQGSEA. The CDR3 has 18 residues. V was pared by 4 bases and J by 1 base, with 23 bases between. The chain's CDR3 is CSVAGLTSGEISYNEQFF. The CDR3, as DNA: TGCAGCGTTGCCGGTCTGACGTCAGGGGAAATTTCCTACAATGAGCAGTTCTTC.

This chain joins TRBV7-2 and TRBJ1-2, with 9 nucleotides matching TRBD1. The germline gives CDR1 SGHTA, CDR2 FQGNSA. V trimming: 3 bases; J trimming: 8 bases; junction bases outside the gene matches: 7. The length of the CDR3 is 14 residues. The CDR3 protein is CASSFPITGGGYTF. The DNA for the CDR3 is TGTGCCAGCAGCTTTCCGATCACAGGGGGCGGCTACACCTTC.

On this clone: This same CDR3 is encoded by further DNA sequences in the sample. This chain links TRBV5-1 with TRBJ1-1; 8 bases match TRBD1. This CDR3 comprises 15 residues. The ends lost 2 bases at V and 0 bases at J; junction bases unmatched: 3. From germline, CDR1 is SGHRS and CDR2 YFSETQ. CDR3 sequence reads: CASSFGTGMNTEAFF. For the CDR3, the DNA is TGCGCCAGCAGCTTCGGGACAGGTATGAACACTGAAGCTTTCTTT. Drawing the rest from reference TRBV5-1 and TRBJ1-1, the complete variable domain is KAGVTQTPRYLIKTRGQQVTLSCSPISGHRSVSWYQQTPGQGLQFLFEYFSETQRNKGNFPGRFSGRQFSNSRSEMNVSTLELGDSALYLCASSFGTGMNTEAFFGQGTRLTVV.

The gene calls are TRBV5-6 and TRBJ1-2; TRBD1 matches at 9 bases. The CDR3 is made up of 13 amino acids. Losses at the gene ends were 4 bases for V and 4 bases for J; bases not matched to a gene: 2. Germline lookup yields CDR1 SGHDT and CDR2 YYEEEE. Written as DNA, the CDR3 is TGTGCCAGCAGCGCGGACAGGGGCTATGGCTACACCTTC. Protein sequence: CASSADRGYGYTF.

V usage is TRBV6-5 and J usage is TRBJ1-1, with D uncertain. Germline CDR1 MNHEY, CDR2 SVGAGI. CDR3 size: 13 residues. Trimming pared 2 bases from V and 4 bases from J, leaving 8 bases between. The CDR3 sequence: CASSYGRGTEAFF. DNA for the CDR3: TGTGCCAGCAGTTACGGTCGGGGCACTGAAGCTTTCTTT.

Remarks on this clone: Sequence at one end of the junction differs from germline and may be a read error. This sequence joins TRBV7-9 and TRBJ1-1, with D perhaps matching TRBD1 (5 bases). This CDR3 comprises 13 residues. CDR1 and CDR2 from the germline V gene are SEHNR and FQNEAQ (reference sequence). CDR3 region: CSSSLGAQLEAFF. The CDR3 bases are TGTTCCAGCAGCTTAGGGGCACAGCTTGAAGCTTTCTTT.

V is TRBV7-9 and J is TRBJ2-2, with a tentative D call TRBD1 (6 bases). Trimming took off 1 base at V and 4 bases at J, with 19 bases between the two ends. This CDR3 is 18 amino acids long. CDR1 and CDR2 from the germline V gene are SEHNR and FQNEAQ (reference sequence). The CDR3 DNA sequence: TGTGCCAGCAGCTTAGAGGTCCTGACAGGTTTTGGCACCGGGGAGCTGTTTTTT. It codes for CASSLEVLTGFGTGELFF.

The rearrangement uses TRBV4-1 and TRBJ2-7, with TRBD2 matching 8 bases. CDR3 size: 16 residues. CDR1 and CDR2 from the germline V gene are MGHRA and YSYEKL. Trimming removed 2 bases from V and 6 bases from J; junction bases left unmatched: 12. CDR3 nucleotide sequence: TGCGCCAGCAGCCAACCTATTGGAGCGGGAGTAACCGAGCAGTACTTC. Its protein product is CASSQPIGAGVTEQYF.

This chain joins TRBV28 and TRBJ2-2; TRBD2 matches at 8 bases. The junction had 7 bases not matched to a gene; V was cut back by 5 bases and J by 5 bases. CDR1 MDHEN and CDR2 SYDVKM come from the germline V gene. The CDR3 runs 15 residues. In DNA form, the CDR3 reads TGTGCCAGCAGTGCCGGACTAGCTTGGACCGGGGAGCTGTTTTTT. Translation: CASSAGLAWTGELFF.

The chain joins TRBV7-9 to TRBJ2-5; a possible D gene is TRBD2 (5 bases). CDR1 SEHNR and CDR2 FQNEAQ come from the germline V gene (reference sequence). This CDR3 comprises 13 residues. V was shortened by 5 bases and J by 4 bases, with 11 bases between the two germline ends. The CDR3 DNA is TGTGCCAGCAGCAACGGGCGGGCAGAGACCCAGTACTTC. Protein: CASSNGRAETQYF.

This chain uses TRBV10-1 with TRBJ2-2; 9 bases match TRBD1. Germline V gives CDR1 WNHNN, CDR2 SYGVQD (reference sequence). V was pared by 10 bases and J by 4 bases, with 10 bases of the junction left unmatched. This CDR3 spans 15 amino acids. The CDR3 DNA reads as TGCGCCACCCACTCCGGGACAGGGCTCACCGGGGAGCTGTTTTTT. It translates to CATHSGTGLTGELFF.

This clone was recorded only once. The V call is TRBV4-2, the J call TRBJ2-7; TRBD2 might be the D (6 bases). V was pared by 5 bases and J by 3 bases, with 17 bases between. Germline-derived CDR1 and CDR2 are LGHNA and YNFKEQ. The CDR3 has 15 residues. Written as DNA, the CDR3 is TGTGCCAGCAGCTCCCTAGATGGTAGCGGCTACGAGCAGTACTTC. Protein product: CASSSLDGSGYEQYF.

V usage is TRBV5-1 and J usage is TRBJ2-4; maybe TRBD2 (7 bases). CDR1 is SGHRS, CDR2 YFSETQ, per germline. This CDR3 region has 14 residues. V dropped 4 bases and J dropped 6 bases, with 14 bases sitting between them. CDR3 coding DNA: TGCGCCAGCAGCCGGCAGGGAGGGGGAAACATTCAGTACTTC. It codes for CASSRQGGGNIQYF.

The chain has TRBV4-1 and TRBJ2-2, with TRBD1 identical over 10 bases. The V gene's germline CDR1 is MGHRA and CDR2 YSYEKL. V gave up 4 bases and J gave up 5 bases; unmatched junction bases: 19. The CDR3 spans 20 residues. The CDR3 here is CASSPRVTGGYPMGTGELFF. In DNA, the CDR3 is TGCGCCAGCAGCCCAAGGGTGACAGGGGGCTATCCGATGGGTACCGGGGAGCTGTTTTTT.

The chain joins TRBV5-1 to TRBJ1-1; 7 nucleotides align to TRBD1. After removal of 0 bases from V and 4 bases from J, the junction contained 6 bases not matched to a gene. CDR1 is SGHRS and CDR2 is YFSETQ in the germline V gene. The CDR3 consists of 15 residues. DNA of the CDR3: TGCGCCAGCAGCTTGGGATCGACAGGGAGCACTGAAGCTTTCTTT. Translation: CASSLGSTGSTEAFF.

The chain's CDR3 is CASSERGQGAREQFF. For the CDR3, the DNA is TGTGCCAGCAGTGAAAGGGGGCAGGGGGCTCGGGAGCAGTTCTTC. The chain uses TRBV6-1 and TRBJ2-1; TRBD1 matches 8 bases. V shed 2 bases, J shed 10 bases, and the junction held 10 bases outside the gene matches. The CDR3 runs to 15 residues. Germline assignment: CDR1 MNHNS and CDR2 SASEGT.

The chain couples TRBV30 to TRBJ1-5, with D unclear. V was clipped by 5 bases and J by 4 bases, with 12 bases between them. The CDR3 is 13 amino acids. CDR1 and CDR2 (germline): GTSNPN, SVGIG (reference sequence). CDR3 loop: CAWATGNNQPQHF. The CDR3 nucleotides are TGTGCCTGGGCCACCGGGAATAATCAGCCCCAGCATTTT.

The chain joins TRBV25-1 to TRBJ1-1; tentative D call: TRBD1 (5 bases). The germline V gene encodes CDR1 MGHDK and CDR2 SYGVNS. The CDR3 runs to 12 residues. The V end was cut by 1 base, the J end by 11 bases, with 11 bases between. The CDR3 DNA reads as TGTGCCAGCAGTGAATGGGCCTCAGGGGCTTTCTTT. Translation: CASSEWASGAFF.

The V and J genes are TRBV28 and TRBJ1-2; no clear D gene. V shed 6 bases and J shed 0 bases, with 26 bases lying between them. Per germline, CDR1 MDHEN and CDR2 SYDVKM. The CDR3 loop spans 19 amino acids. In nucleotides, the CDR3 is TGTGCCAGCAGCAGTCCCCGGATTGGGCAGGCCCCAGCTAACTATGGCTACACCTTC. Protein sequence: CASSSPRIGQAPANYGYTF.

For this clone: One end of the junction varies from germline; a read error may be responsible. The chain combines TRBV20-1 with TRBJ2-7; 8 bases align to TRBD1. Looked up from germline, CDR1 is DFQATT and CDR2 is SNEGSKA (reference sequence). CDR3 length equals 11 residues. CDR3 DNA: TGCAGTGTTAGACAGGGGAACGAGCAGTACTTC. Its translation is CSVRQGNEQYF.

This chain links TRBV4-1 with TRBJ1-5; no clear D gene. CDR1 and CDR2 from the germline V gene are MGHRA and YSYEKL. Trimming left V 2 bases short and J 6 bases short, with 8 bases between. The CDR3 contains 13 residues. The CDR3, as DNA: TGCGCCAGCAGCCAACTTACGGGTCAGCCCCAGCATTTT. Amino acids: CASSQLTGQPQHF.

The rearrangement links TRBV19 to TRBJ2-2; the D gene is possibly TRBD1 (6 bases). The CDR3 sequence is 12 residues long. Germline CDR1 reads LNHDA; CDR2 reads SQIVND (reference sequence). The ends were cut back, 7 bases at V and 6 bases at J, with 9 bases in the middle. DNA of the CDR3: TGTGCCAGTATGTGGGGGCCCGGGGAGCTGTTTTTT. Protein product: CASMWGPGELFF. Looking up the rest from reference TRBV19 and TRBJ2-2 gives the full variable domain: DGGITQSPKYLFRKEGQNVTLSCEQNLNHDAMYWYRQDPGQGLRLIYYSQIVNDFQKGDIAEGYSVSREKKESFPLTVTSAQKNPTAFYLCASMWGPGELFFGEGSRLTVL.

CDR3 in DNA: TGCAGCGTTGACTCACGGACACGGAATCCTTATGGCTACACCTTC. Protein product: CSVDSRTRNPYGYTF. The V gene is TRBV29-1, the J gene TRBJ1-2, with a weak D call TRBD1 (5 bases). This CDR3 contains 15 residues. Per germline, CDR1 SQVTM and CDR2 ANQGSEA. V was clipped by 3 bases and J by 5 bases, with 19 bases between them. Using reference TRBV29-1 and TRBJ1-2 for the parts outside the CDR3, the full variable domain is SAVISQKPSRDICQRGTSLTIQCQVDSQVTMMFWYRQQPGQSLTLIATANQGSEATYESGFVIDKFPISRPNLTFSTLTVSNMSPEDSSIYLCSVDSRTRNPYGYTFGSGTRLTVV.